This T cell receptor (beta chain) is drawn from a study of blood T cell repertoires in COVID-19. Study context: The United States, Italy and Spain were the sources of the acute and convalescent COVID-19 samples. T cells, B-cell-depleted T cells, or PBMCs provided the cDNA or gDNA that served as material.

Germline assignment: CDR1 SGHTA and CDR2 FQGTGA. The V and J ends lost 1 base and 5 bases, in that order; junction bases with no gene match: 6. This CDR3 has 15 residues. The method was immunoSEQ multiplex PCR; TCRdb's version includes in-frame clones alone and lacks a portion of them. Among 200,000 to 300,000 clones listed, roughly 88% were seen once. The clonotype originates from an elderly man with acute or convalescent COVID-19. Sequenced sample: peripheral blood. The chain is built from TRBV7-3 and TRBJ2-3, with TRBD2 matching over 7 bases. CDR3 nucleotide sequence: TGTGCCAGCAGCTTAATGGCGGGAGCGGAAGATACGCAGTATTTT. This sequence encodes CASSLMAGAEDTQYF.